Listed below are T cell receptor beta chains from one sample, sequenced in a study of blood T cells in healthy people across ages. A single record per CDR3 protein comes from TCRdb applying MiXCR to the 5' RACE reads. The repertoire includes 790,000 or so distinct CDR3 sequences, around 45% of them detected once, and 15% to 20% sits in the top ten. Sequencing was performed on blood. These receptors were collected from a man older than 75 in good health. CDR3s leave out the opening cysteine and the closing phenylalanine or tryptophan. Each record gives: J gene, V gene, CDR3 protein.

J: TRBJ2-5; V: TRBV29-1; CDR3: SVQQREDETQY
J: TRBJ2-7; V: TRBV6-2/TRBV6-3; CDR3: ASSYFIAGDYEQY
J: TRBJ1-2; V: TRBV4-3; CDR3: ASSAGIRGYT
J: TRBJ2-1; V: TRBV12-3/TRBV12-4; CDR3: ASSRTAGWVYEQF
J: TRBJ1-1; V: TRBV29-1; CDR3: SGVTGSNTEAF
J: TRBJ1-1; V: TRBV20-1; CDR3: SARLPRMNTEAF
J: TRBJ2-5; V: TRBV28; CDR3: ASREAGQGIRQETQY
J: TRBJ2-1; V: TRBV11-2; CDR3: ASSLVTSGFRSSYNEQF
J: TRBJ1-2; V: TRBV28; CDR3: ASSSGLCGYT
J: TRBJ1-2; V: TRBV12-3/TRBV12-4; CDR3: ASSLTGGNSGGYT